This entry lists 8 T cell receptor beta chains sequenced from one sample in a study of control samples from healthy donors and cancer patients. Produced via immunoSEQ multiplex PCR; TCRdb's table is partial and in-frame only. This table holds about 82,000 clones, about 88% found once. The sample taken for sequencing was blood. These receptors all come from a man between 50 and 59 years old in good health.

The chain has TRBV6-6 and TRBJ2-3; D call uncertain. The CDR3 is 12 residues long. Between the trimmed V and J ends, which lost 2 bases and 14 bases, there was a span of 14 bases. Germline CDR1 and CDR2: MNHNY and SVGAGI (reference sequence). The DNA of the CDR3 is TGTGCCAGCAGTTACGCTCCTCGGCAGTGGTATTTT. This codes for CASSYAPRQWYF.

This chain uses TRBV2 with TRBJ1-5; a possible D gene is TRBD1 (6 bases). V was trimmed by 6 bases and J by 7 bases, leaving 16 bases between them. CDR1 and CDR2 (germline): SNHLY, FYNNEI. The CDR3 consists of 14 residues. CDR3 DNA sequence: TGTGCCAGCAGAGAACAGGGAGGAGGGCAGCCCCAGCATTTT. Translating gives CASREQGGGQPQHF.

This rearrangement joins TRBV4-1 to TRBJ2-7; 9 bases align to TRBD2. Germline lookup yields CDR1 MGHRA and CDR2 YSYEKL. This CDR3 contains 18 residues. V was clipped by 4 bases and J by 2 bases; unmatched bases: 15. CDR3: CASSPRPSTSGLTYEQYF. CDR3 in DNA: TGCGCCAGCAGCCCGCGCCCCTCGACTAGCGGCCTGACCTACGAGCAGTACTTC.

The rearrangement uses TRBV5-5 and TRBJ2-5; maybe TRBD1 (5 bases). The CDR3 sequence is 14 residues long. CDR1 and CDR2 from the germline V gene are SGHKS and YYEKEE (reference sequence). The ends were cut back, 2 bases at V and 1 base at J, with 9 bases in the middle. CDR3 DNA sequence: TGTGCCAGCAGCTTAGACAGCCTCCAAGAGACCCAGTACTTC. Residues: CASSLDSLQETQYF.

This rearrangement joins TRBV5-5 to TRBJ2-5; no definite D call. V was clipped by 0 bases and J by 4 bases, with 7 bases between them. CDR1 is SGHKS and CDR2 is YYEKEE in the germline V gene (reference sequence). This CDR3 spans 13 amino acids. Here the CDR3 reads CASSLGSAETQYF. The CDR3 coding sequence is TGTGCCAGCAGCTTGGGCTCAGCAGAGACCCAGTACTTC.

The V and J genes are TRBV6-5 and TRBJ1-1; D perhaps matches TRBD1 (5 bases). Trimming left V 2 bases short and J 5 bases short, with 9 bases between. The CDR3 consists of 13 residues. Germline CDR1 and CDR2: MNHEY and SVGAGI. The CDR3 loop reads CASSYGGDTEAFF. CDR3 coding DNA: TGTGCCAGCAGTTACGGGGGGGATACTGAAGCTTTCTTT.

This chain links TRBV2 with TRBJ1-4, with 7 bases identical to TRBD1. The CDR3 loop spans 15 amino acids. Germline V gene lookup returns CDR1 SNHLY and CDR2 FYNNEI. After removal of 7 bases from V and 9 bases from J, the junction contained 14 bases not matched to a gene. CDR3 loop: CASIGLTGKPKKLFF. The CDR3 bases are TGTGCCAGCATCGGACTGACAGGGAAACCGAAAAAACTGTTTTTT.

The chain couples TRBV6-6 to TRBJ1-2; perhaps TRBD1 as D (5 bases). Trimming took off 6 bases at V and 2 bases at J, with 13 bases between the two ends. The V gene's germline CDR1 is MNHNY and CDR2 SVGAGI (reference sequence). The CDR3 extends over 14 amino acids. The DNA for the CDR3 is TGTGCCAGCAGCGGCGGACATCGAAACTATGGCTACACCTTC. It yields the protein CASSGGHRNYGYTF.